This is a list of T cell receptor beta chains from one sample in a study of response to subunit inactivated influenza vaccine. MiXCR was run by TCRdb on the RT-PCR reads, yielding one entry per CDR3 protein. Here the sample spans some 500,000 distinct CDR3 sequences, more than 15% being singletons. The material sequenced was CD4+ T cells sorted from PBMCs, taken approximately 25 months after vaccination. The source of these receptors is a man in his fifties or sixties who received an inactivated influenza vaccine. Both conserved end residues are part of each CDR3. Each record gives: J gene, V gene, clone size, D gene, CDR3 DNA, CDR3 protein. A D gene is named only where the DNA matches it firmly. For some rows the clone size is stated as once, few or many, or as a class when expanded; others skip it.

TRBJ2-3,TRBV7-2,few,TRBD1,TGTGCCAGCAGCTCCGAGGGGGCTTATACGCAGTATTTT,CASSSEGAYTQYF
TRBJ2-7,TRBV20-1,NA,NA,TGCAGTGCTGGCAGTTGGGGTTCGGAAGAGCAGTACTTC,CSAGSWGSEEQYF
TRBJ2-2,TRBV12-3/TRBV12-4,few,NA,TGTGCCAGCAGTTTTTCTCTGGGGGAGCTGTTTTTT,CASSFSLGELFF
TRBJ2-1,TRBV5-1,few,NA,TGCGCCAGCAGCTTGGTCCAGAACAATGAGCAGTTCTTC,CASSLVQNNEQFF
TRBJ2-2,TRBV5-1,many,TRBD1,TGCGCCAGCAGCTCCCGGGACAGGGAGGCCGGGGAGCTGTTTTTT,CASSSRDREAGELFF
TRBJ1-2,TRBV9,NA,NA,TGTGCCAGCAGCTTGGATAGACAGCGATTATCCGGTGGCTACACCTTC,CASSLDRQRLSGGYTF
TRBJ1-1,TRBV7-8,few,TRBD1,TGTGCCAGCAGCTTAGGTCGGACAGGGGATCTCAGAGCTTTCTTT,CASSLGRTGDLRAFF
TRBJ2-3,TRBV20-1,NA,NA,TGCAGTGCTAGACCCCCGACCTCTGGGACAGATACGCAGTATTTT,CSARPPTSGTDTQYF
TRBJ2-5,TRBV10-3,NA,TRBD2,TGTGCCATCAAGATTAGCGGGGGGCTCGGAGAAGAGACCCAGTACTTC,CAIKISGGLGEETQYF
TRBJ2-1,TRBV5-1,few,TRBD1,TGCGCCAGCAGCCCGGGACAGGGGAGATATCAGCAGTTCTTC,CASSPGQGRYQQFF
TRBJ1-3,TRBV2,many,NA,TGTGCCAGCAGTGAGGGACGTCCAGTCTCTGGAAACACCATATATTTT,CASSEGRPVSGNTIYF
TRBJ2-5,TRBV29-1,few,NA,TGCAGCGTTGAAGGGGACCTCCAAGAGACCCAGTACTTC,CSVEGDLQETQYF
TRBJ1-3,TRBV3-1,NA,NA,TGTGCCAGCAGCACTGGCGGGGGAAACACCATATATTTT,CASSTGGGNTIYF
TRBJ2-1,TRBV12-3/TRBV12-4,NA,NA,TGTGCCAGCACCCTCGCAGGGGTCAGCTCCTACAATGAGCAGTTCTTC,CASTLAGVSSYNEQFF
TRBJ2-3,TRBV20-1,NA,TRBD2,TGCAGTGCTTCGGGACTAGCGGCTACAGTGGATACGCAGTATTTT,CSASGLAATVDTQYF
TRBJ2-7,TRBV27,few,NA,TGTGCCAGCACCCCTTCGGGGGACGGCTACGAGCAGTACTTC,CASTPSGDGYEQYF
TRBJ2-5,TRBV10-3,NA,NA,TGTGCCATCAGTGAAGGGTCTCACCAAGAGACCCAGTACTTC,CAISEGSHQETQYF
TRBJ2-3,TRBV7-2,many,NA,TGTGCCAGCAGCTTACGAGGCAGGACCACAGATACGCAGTATTTT,CASSLRGRTTDTQYF
TRBJ2-5,TRBV24-1,few,TRBD1,TGTGCCACCAGTACAAAACCGGGACAGGGAGGCGAGACCCAGTACTTC,CATSTKPGQGGETQYF
TRBJ1-6,TRBV6-1,NA,TRBD1,TGTGCCAGCAAATTAACAGGGGCCAATTCACCCCTCCACTTT,CASKLTGANSPLHF
TRBJ2-2,TRBV18,many,NA,TGTGCCAGCTCACCTAGCACGCTAGGATACACGAACACCGGGGAGCTGTTTTTT,CASSPSTLGYTNTGELFF
TRBJ2-2,TRBV12-5,NA,TRBD2,TGTGCTAGTGGCCCAACTAGCGGGAGCCAGAACACCGGGGAGCTGTTTTTT,CASGPTSGSQNTGELFF
TRBJ2-7,TRBV12-3/TRBV12-4,many,TRBD1,TGTGCCAGCAGTTTGGACAGGGGCGCCTACGAGCAGTACTTC,CASSLDRGAYEQYF
TRBJ2-3,TRBV20-1,NA,TRBD2,TGCAGTGCTGCTAAAAGCGGGAGGGCCACAGATACGCAGTATTTT,CSAAKSGRATDTQYF
TRBJ1-5,TRBV4-1,once,NA,TGCGCCAGCAGCCAAGTTTATAGCAATCAGCCCCAGCATTTT,CASSQVYSNQPQHF
TRBJ2-1,TRBV11-1,few,TRBD2,TGTGCCAGCAGCTTACGCTCTCTTGTCGCGGGGGGGCCGTCCTACAATGAGCAGTTCTTC,CASSLRSLVAGGPSYNEQFF
TRBJ2-1,TRBV20-1,NA,TRBD2,TGCAGTGCTAGGCCTGGTGGACTAGTGTTGTCGGGTGAGCAGTTCTTC,CSARPGGLVLSGEQFF
TRBJ2-7,TRBV5-1,few,TRBD2,TGCGCCAGCAGCTTGGGGACTAGCGGGGTCTACGAGCAGTACTTC,CASSLGTSGVYEQYF
TRBJ2-7,TRBV5-1,few,TRBD2,TGCGCCAGCAGCCCCCAGCGGGGGTACGAGCAGTACTTC,CASSPQRGYEQYF